This passage covers 5 T cell receptor beta chains from one sample sequenced in a study of shared clonotypes between healthy human individuals. Profiled with immunoSEQ multiplex PCR; TCRdb holds only in-frame clones, not every one. This table has 2,500,000 or so clones, just under 95% appearing once. Sequencing used naive CD4+ T cells from PBMCs. Documented subset: CD45RA+ positively selected. The receptors shown here come from a man younger than 35 in good health. Some clones in this sample may be carry-over from other donors' samples.

The chain links TRBV5-4 to TRBJ2-7; 10 bases agree with TRBD2. The germline V gene encodes CDR1 SGHNT and CDR2 YYREEE (reference sequence). J gave up 6 bases and V 3 bases, and 9 bases lay outside the gene matches. The CDR3 has 15 residues. The CDR3 loop is CASSSEAGGDSEQYF. The CDR3 coding sequence is TGTGCCAGCAGCTCGGAAGCGGGAGGGGATTCCGAGCAGTACTTC.

The CDR3 DNA follows: TGTGCCACTACCGCCGGGGACTCTGGAAACACCATATATTTT. It encodes CATTAGDSGNTIYF. The chain recombines TRBV19 with TRBJ1-3; the D is unclear. The CDR3 is 14 amino acids. Trimming pared 10 bases from V and 0 bases from J, leaving 13 bases between. Germline V CDR1 and CDR2: LNHDA, SQIVND (reference sequence).

This chain links TRBV4-3 with TRBJ2-5, with TRBD2 matching over 13 bases. From germline, CDR1 is LGHNA and CDR2 YSLEER. The CDR3 spans 15 residues. Trimming removed 4 bases from V and 3 bases from J; junction bases left unmatched: 2. CDR3 loop: CASSRGTSGKETQYF. The CDR3 DNA reads TGCGCCAGCAGCCGAGGGACTAGCGGGAAAGAGACCCAGTACTTC.

The J gene is TRBJ2-7, the V gene TRBV5-1; D may be TRBD2 (5 bases). There are 15 residues in the CDR3. V was pared by 1 base and J by 5 bases, with 16 bases between. The germline CDR1 and CDR2 sequences are SGHRS and YFSETQ. The CDR3 sequence: CASSLSGLATHEQYF. CDR3 in DNA: TGCGCCAGCAGCTTGTCCGGTCTAGCCACACACGAGCAGTACTTC.

This clone was observed a single time. This chain connects TRBV27 to TRBJ2-3; D unresolved. The germline V gene has CDR1 MNHEY and CDR2 SMNVEV (reference sequence). V dropped 2 bases and J dropped 0 bases, with 6 bases sitting between them. The CDR3 is made up of 14 amino acids. CDR3: CASSLRVSTDTQYF. As DNA, the CDR3 is TGTGCCAGCAGTTTAAGGGTGAGCACAGATACGCAGTATTTT.